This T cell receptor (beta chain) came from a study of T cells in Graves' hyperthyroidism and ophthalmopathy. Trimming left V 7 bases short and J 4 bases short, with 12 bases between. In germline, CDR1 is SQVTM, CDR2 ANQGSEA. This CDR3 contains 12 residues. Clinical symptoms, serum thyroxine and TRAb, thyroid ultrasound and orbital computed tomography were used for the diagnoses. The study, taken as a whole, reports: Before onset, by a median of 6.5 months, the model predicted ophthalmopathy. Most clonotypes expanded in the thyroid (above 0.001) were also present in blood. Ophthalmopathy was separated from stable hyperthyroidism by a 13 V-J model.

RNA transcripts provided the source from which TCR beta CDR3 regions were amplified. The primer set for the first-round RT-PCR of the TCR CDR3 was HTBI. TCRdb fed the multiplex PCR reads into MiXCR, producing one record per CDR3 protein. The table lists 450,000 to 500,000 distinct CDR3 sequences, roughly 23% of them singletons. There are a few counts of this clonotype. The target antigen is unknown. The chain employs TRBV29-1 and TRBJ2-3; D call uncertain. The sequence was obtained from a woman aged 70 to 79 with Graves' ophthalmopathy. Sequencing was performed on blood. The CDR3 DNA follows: TGCAGCGGAGGTGTAGCCTCAGATACGCAGTATTTT. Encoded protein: CSGGVASDTQYF.